The rows below give T cell receptor beta chains drawn from one sample of a study of blood T cell repertoires in COVID-19. Profiled with immunoSEQ multiplex PCR; TCRdb holds only in-frame clones, not every one. The sample shows a few hundred thousand clones, approximately 83% of them seen only once. The sequenced sample consisted of PBMCs or T cells enriched from blood (not recorded which). The source is a man aged 25-45 years who had recovered from COVID-19. CDR3s include the opening cysteine and the closing phenylalanine or tryptophan. The D gene is left open where the match is weak. Clone size is not always given. Where it is, it says once, few, many or a class for expanded clones.

j_call | d_call | clone_size | v_call | cdr3_nt | cdr3_aa
TRBJ2-2 | TRBD1 | . | TRBV9 | TGTGCCAGCAGCGTCCTGACAGGGGATACCGGGGAGCTGTTTTTT | CASSVLTGDTGELFF
TRBJ2-7 | TRBD1 | . | TRBV29-1 | TGCAGCGTTTCACGGACAGGAAGCTCCTACGAGCAGTACTTC | CSVSRTGSSYEQYF
TRBJ2-3 | . | . | TRBV12-3/TRBV12-4 | TGTGCCTCGGCCCAGGGGGGTACAGATACGCAGTATTTT | CASAQGGTDTQYF
TRBJ1-6 | TRBD1 | . | TRBV7-9 | TGTGCCAGCAGCTTAGGTTTAGGGACAGGGGCACGTATTTCACCCCTCCACTTT | CASSLGLGTGARISPLHF
TRBJ2-5 | . | . | TRBV3-1/TRBV3-2 | TGTGCCAGCAGCTCAAAGTCAACAGACCTCCAGTACTTC | CASSSKSTDLQYF
TRBJ1-3 | TRBD1 | . | TRBV7-3 | TGTGCCAGCAGCTTGGACAGGGGTACGGGAAACACCATATATTTT | CASSLDRGTGNTIYF
TRBJ2-7 | . | . | TRBV3-1/TRBV3-2 | TGTGCCAGCAGCCCGGCCGGGACAATTTTAGCTTACGAGCAGTACTTC | CASSPAGTILAYEQYF
TRBJ1-5 | TRBD1 | . | TRBV5-1 | TGCGCCAGCGCAGACAGGGGAGGAGATCAGCCCCAGCATTTT | CASADRGGDQPQHF
TRBJ1-5 | TRBD1 | . | TRBV6-2/TRBV6-3 | TGTGCCAGCAGTTATCGCCAACAGGGGGCCGGCAAGCCCCAGCATTTT | CASSYRQQGAGKPQHF
TRBJ2-3 | . | . | TRBV20-1 | TGCAGTTCTGGGGCATATACGCAGTATTTT | CSSGAYTQYF
TRBJ1-2 | . | . | TRBV5-1 | TGCGCCAGCACCCCCCAGGGGCCAAACTATGGCTACACCTTC | CASTPQGPNYGYTF
TRBJ1-2 | . | . | TRBV5-4 | TGTGCCAGCAGCTTGCGGGATAACTATGGCTACACCTTC | CASSLRDNYGYTF
TRBJ1-1 | TRBD1 | once | TRBV5-1 | TGCGCCAGCAGACGGGGACAGGCAGCTTTCTTT | CASRRGQAAFF
TRBJ2-3 | . | . | TRBV7-2 | TGTGCCAGCAGCTTAGGGGGCCGCACAGATACGCAGTATTTT | CASSLGGRTDTQYF
TRBJ2-5 | TRBD2 | . | TRBV9 | TGTGCCAGCAGCGTAGCTACGCGGGGGGGAGAGACCCAGTACTTC | CASSVATRGGETQYF
TRBJ2-2 | TRBD1 | . | TRBV3-1/TRBV3-2 | TGTGCCAGTGGGTCACAGGGGACGACGAACACCGGGGAGCTGTTTTTT | CASGSQGTTNTGELFF
TRBJ2-1 | TRBD2 | . | TRBV9 | TGTGCCAGCAGCGGAGTTAGCGGGGTCTCCTACAATGAGCAGTTCTTC | CASSGVSGVSYNEQFF
TRBJ1-2 | TRBD1 | . | TRBV5-4 | TGTGCCAGCAGCTCACAGGGGGCCTATGGCTACACCTTC | CASSSQGAYGYTF
TRBJ1-2 | . | . | TRBV2 | TGTGCCAGCAGTCTGTCAGAAAACTATGGCTACACCTTC | CASSLSENYGYTF
TRBJ1-5 | . | . | TRBV19 | TGTGCCAGTAGTCCCGAGGCGGGGAGGAATCAGCCCCAGCATTTT | CASSPEAGRNQPQHF
TRBJ1-5 | . | . | TRBV19 | TGTGCCAGTAGTGATACAGGCGGTCAGCCCCAGCATTTT | CASSDTGGQPQHF
TRBJ1-2 | TRBD1 | . | TRBV4-1 | TGCGCCAGCAGCCAGATGCCATTCGGGACAGCAATGATGAGAGCTAACTATGGCTACACCTTC | CASSQMPFGTAMMRANYGYTF
TRBJ2-1 | . | . | TRBV21-1 | TGTGCCAGCAGCAAAGTAGTGCGGGGGGACGGGTTCTTC | CASSKVVRGDGFF
TRBJ2-5 | TRBD1 | . | TRBV7-6 | TGTGCCAGCAGCTTAGCGCTGGTCTCGACAGGGAACGTAGAGACCCAGTACTTC | CASSLALVSTGNVETQYF
TRBJ1-2 | TRBD1 | . | TRBV5-4 | TGTGCCAGCAGCTTCACCCAGGGGGCGGCCTATGGCTACACCTTC | CASSFTQGAAYGYTF
TRBJ1-2 | TRBD1 | . | TRBV4-2 | TGTGCCAGCAGCTCTGGTCCCGGGACAGGGGCGTTTGGCTACACCTTC | CASSSGPGTGAFGYTF
TRBJ1-2 | TRBD1 | . | TRBV5-1 | TGCGCCAGCAGCGCCCGGACAGGGGGTGGCGTTTACACCTTC | CASSARTGGGVYTF
TRBJ2-3 | TRBD1 | . | TRBV5-1 | TGCGCCAGCAGCTTGGCGGGACAGGATTACACAGATACGCAGTATTTT | CASSLAGQDYTDTQYF
TRBJ1-1 | . | . | TRBV5-1 | TGCGCCAGCAGGCCGATGACAGGGAACACTGAAGCTTTCTTT | CASRPMTGNTEAFF
TRBJ2-2 | . | . | TRBV7-6 | TGTGCCAGCAGCCGCAGGAACACCGGGGAGCTGTTTTTT | CASSRRNTGELFF
TRBJ1-2 | TRBD1 | . | TRBV18 | TGTGCCAGCTCACTCCAGCAACAGGGGGCTGGCTATGGCTACACCTTC | CASSLQQQGAGYGYTF
TRBJ1-1 | . | many | TRBV15 | TGTGCCACCAGCGGCGGAGACGGAGCTGAAGCTTTCTTT | CATSGGDGAEAFF
TRBJ2-7 | TRBD2 | . | TRBV3-1/TRBV3-2 | TGTGCCAGCAGCTATCTAGCGGGGGATGGCTACGAGCAGTACTTC | CASSYLAGDGYEQYF
TRBJ2-3 | TRBD1 | . | TRBV5-1 | TGCGCCAGCACCAGGACAGGGGGCCCAGATACGCAGTATTTT | CASTRTGGPDTQYF
TRBJ1-2 | . | . | TRBV12-3/TRBV12-4 | TGTGCCAGCAGCTCCTCGAGCTATGGCTACACCTTC | CASSSSSYGYTF
TRBJ1-2 | TRBD1 | . | TRBV5-6 | TGTGCCAGCAGCCTGGGACAGGAAGGGTATGGCTACACCTTC | CASSLGQEGYGYTF
TRBJ2-1 | TRBD1 | . | TRBV5-1 | TGCGCCAGCAGCTCCGGGACAGGGTCCTACAATGAGCAGTTCTTC | CASSSGTGSYNEQFF
TRBJ1-1 | . | few | TRBV19 | TGTGCCAGTAGTATTGTAAGGGGGGAAGCTTTCTTT | CASSIVRGEAFF
TRBJ1-1 | TRBD1 | . | TRBV3-1/TRBV3-2 | TGTGCCAGCAGCCCGAAACAGGGGGGCCCGGGGAACACTGAAGCTTTCTTT | CASSPKQGGPGNTEAFF
TRBJ2-3 | . | few | TRBV6-2/TRBV6-3 | TGTGCCAGCAGTTACTGGCGGTCTAGCACAGATACGCAGTATTTT | CASSYWRSSTDTQYF
TRBJ2-5 | . | . | TRBV3-1/TRBV3-2 | TGTGCCAGCAGCCTGGGAGAAGAGACCCAGTACTTC | CASSLGEETQYF
TRBJ2-7 | TRBD2 | many | TRBV5-4 | TGTGCCAGCAGCTCCGGACTAGCGGGCTTCTCCTACGAGCAGTACTTC | CASSSGLAGFSYEQYF
TRBJ2-7 | . | . | TRBV13 | TGTGCCAGCAGCAGACCCAGGACAGCTTACGAGCAGTACTTC | CASSRPRTAYEQYF
TRBJ2-7 | TRBD2 | . | TRBV5-6 | TGTGCCAGCAGCCCAGTAGCGGGGGTGAACGAGCAGTACTTC | CASSPVAGVNEQYF
TRBJ2-1 | TRBD2 | . | TRBV11-3 | TGTGCCAGCAGCCCACGGGGGGGCAATACAAATGAGCAGTTCTTC | CASSPRGGNTNEQFF
TRBJ1-2 | . | . | TRBV7-2 | TGTGCCAGCAGCTTAGGGTCCACCGGCTATGGCTACACCTTC | CASSLGSTGYGYTF
TRBJ2-2 | . | . | TRBV18 | TGTGCCAGCTCACCATCGGGTCGGATTGCGAACACCGGGGAGCTGTTTTTT | CASSPSGRIANTGELFF
TRBJ1-5 | . | . | TRBV6-5 | TGTGCCAGCAGAGGGGGGGGCAATCAGCCCCAGCATTTT | CASRGGGNQPQHF
TRBJ2-7 | . | . | TRBV25-1 | TGTGCCAGCAGTGAATATGGCAGCTACGAGCAGTACTTC | CASSEYGSYEQYF
TRBJ1-1 | . | . | TRBV29-1 | TGCAGCGTCAGGCCCGCCCCTGAAGCTTTCTTT | CSVRPAPEAFF
TRBJ1-6 | TRBD1 | . | TRBV2 | TGTGCCAGCAGGACAGGGGGGGGTTCACCCCTCCACTTT | CASRTGGGSPLHF
TRBJ1-3 | TRBD1 | . | TRBV2 | TGTGCCAGCAGCCTATCGACAGGGGGAGGAAACACCATATATTTT | CASSLSTGGGNTIYF